This entry concerns a single T cell receptor (beta chain). The data originate from a study of blood T cell repertoires in COVID-19. Study background: Acute and convalescent COVID-19 samples came from the United States, Italy and Spain. Sample material is recorded as cDNA or gDNA derived from T cells, B-cell-depleted T cells, or PBMCs.

This CDR3 has 15 amino acids. V lost 0 bases and J lost 5; bases outside the gene matches: 4. The germline V gene has CDR1 SGHRS and CDR2 YFSETQ. Original handling: Reference gene primer amplification gave nucleated cell count estimates. Method: immunoSEQ multiplex PCR; TCRdb's copy keeps in-frame clones and lacks some. From that table come the V and J calls and clone size; the DNA was used to work out D and trimming. The sample has several thousand clones, roughly 90% seen once. This sequence joins TRBV5-1 and TRBJ1-4, with TRBD1 matching 7 bases. The sequence was obtained from a man in his 60s with acute or convalescent COVID-19. The sequenced sample was peripheral blood. The DNA of the CDR3 is TGCGCCAGCAGCTTGGAGGGCAGGGGGAATGAAAAACTGTTTTTT. It specifies CASSLEGRGNEKLFF.